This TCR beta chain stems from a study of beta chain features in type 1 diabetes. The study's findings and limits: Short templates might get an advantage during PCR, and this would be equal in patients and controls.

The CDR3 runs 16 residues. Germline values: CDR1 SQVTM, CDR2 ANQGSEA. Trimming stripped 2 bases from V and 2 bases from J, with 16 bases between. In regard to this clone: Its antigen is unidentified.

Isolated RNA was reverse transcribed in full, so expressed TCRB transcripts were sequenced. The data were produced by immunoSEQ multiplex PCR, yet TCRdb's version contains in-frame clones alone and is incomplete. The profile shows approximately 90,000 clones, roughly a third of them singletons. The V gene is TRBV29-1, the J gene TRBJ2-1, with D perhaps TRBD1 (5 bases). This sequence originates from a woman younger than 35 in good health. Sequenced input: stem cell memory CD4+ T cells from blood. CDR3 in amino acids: CSVESKRTSAYNEQFF. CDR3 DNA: TGCAGCGTTGAATCGAAAAGGACATCCGCCTACAATGAGCAGTTCTTC.